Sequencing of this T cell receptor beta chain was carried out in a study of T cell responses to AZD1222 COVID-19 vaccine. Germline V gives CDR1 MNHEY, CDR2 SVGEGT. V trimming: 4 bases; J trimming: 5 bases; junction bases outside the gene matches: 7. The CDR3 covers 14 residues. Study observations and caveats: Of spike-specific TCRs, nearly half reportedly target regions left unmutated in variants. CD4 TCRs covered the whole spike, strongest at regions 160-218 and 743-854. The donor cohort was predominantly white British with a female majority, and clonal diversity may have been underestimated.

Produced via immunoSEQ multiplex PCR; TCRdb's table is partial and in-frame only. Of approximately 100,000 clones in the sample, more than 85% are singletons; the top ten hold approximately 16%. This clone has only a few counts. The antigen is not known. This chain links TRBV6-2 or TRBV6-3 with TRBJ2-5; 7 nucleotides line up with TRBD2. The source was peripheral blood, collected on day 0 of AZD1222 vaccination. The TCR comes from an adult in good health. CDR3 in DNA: TGTGCCAGCAGTTCGGAGGGAGGGATTGAGACCCAGTACTTC. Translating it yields CASSSEGGIETQYF.